One sample yielded the 10 T cell receptor beta chains listed below, sequenced in a study of blood T cell repertoires in COVID-19. Libraries were prepared by immunoSEQ multiplex PCR; TCRdb keeps only in-frame clonotypes and omits some of them. The sample lists 95,000 to 120,000 clones, 70% to 90% occurring once. What was sequenced was peripheral blood. The receptors derive from a woman in her 70s who had recovered from COVID-19.

The V gene is TRBV9, the J gene TRBJ2-7, with a tentative D call TRBD1 (6 bases). There are 15 residues in the CDR3. V gave up 2 bases and J gave up 0 bases, with 12 bases separating them. The germline CDR1 and CDR2 sequences are SGDLS and YYNGEE. The CDR3 DNA is TGTGCCAGCAGCGTCACTTCGGGACACTCCTACGAGCAGTACTTC. It translates to CASSVTSGHSYEQYF.

V and J are TRBV7-3 and TRBJ2-1; 9 bases align to TRBD2. The CDR3 spans 16 residues. V shed 3 bases, J shed 8 bases, and the junction held 11 bases outside the gene matches. CDR1 and CDR2 (germline): SGHTA, FQGTGA. The CDR3 is CASSFTGTSISHEQFF. In nucleotides, the CDR3 is TGTGCCAGCAGCTTCACCGGGACTAGCATCTCCCATGAGCAGTTCTTC.

The gene calls are TRBV3-1 (or the pseudogene TRBV3-2) and TRBJ2-5, with no clear D. This CDR3 comprises 11 residues. CDR1 and CDR2 (germline): LGHDT, YNNKEL (reference sequence). The V and J ends lost 5 bases and 5 bases respectively, with 6 bases between them. CDR3 DNA: TGTGCCAGCAGCTCGCGGGAGACCCAGTACTTC. The encoded protein is CASSSRETQYF.

The chain has TRBV6-2 or TRBV6-3 and TRBJ1-1, with TRBD1 matching 9 bases. The germline V gene encodes CDR1 MNHEY and CDR2 SVGEGT. The CDR3 consists of 14 residues. V dropped 5 bases and J dropped 0; count of bases not matched to a gene: 1. CDR3 region: CASSDRGMNTEAFF. The CDR3 DNA follows: TGTGCCAGCAGTGACAGGGGGATGAACACTGAAGCTTTCTTT.

V and J are TRBV4-3 and TRBJ2-3; 12 nucleotides agree with TRBD1. CDR1 is LGHNA and CDR2 is YSLEER in the germline V gene. The CDR3 extends over 16 amino acids. The V gene end was trimmed by 5 bases and the J gene end by 5 bases; junction bases not matched to a gene: 8. The CDR3 spells CASSGGTGGELDTQYF. The CDR3 DNA follows: TGCGCCAGCAGCGGGGGGACAGGGGGCGAACTAGATACGCAGTATTTT.

The V call is TRBV3-1 (or the pseudogene TRBV3-2), the J call TRBJ2-7, with D unresolved. The V end was cut by 1 base, the J end by 1 base, with 8 bases between. This CDR3 region has 14 residues. Germline-derived CDR1 and CDR2 are LGHDT and YNNKEL (reference sequence). The CDR3 nucleotides read TGTGCCAGCAGCCAAGTACCTATTTCCTACGAGCAGTACTTC. It specifies CASSQVPISYEQYF.

J is TRBJ1-1 and V is TRBV6-2 or TRBV6-3, with a possible D match to TRBD1 (6 bases). Germline values: CDR1 MNHEY, CDR2 SVGEGT. The CDR3 is 13 amino acids. V lost 5 bases to trimming and J lost 10 bases, with 17 bases between them. For the CDR3, the DNA is TGTGCCAGCAGTGACGGCGGGGGCGGGGGAGCTTTCTTT. Amino acids: CASSDGGGGGAFF.

The gene calls are TRBV5-1 and TRBJ2-5; D may be TRBD1 (5 bases). The V end lost 4 bases, the J end lost 0 bases, and 13 bases lay between the germline ends. CDR3 size: 15 residues. Germline lookup yields CDR1 SGHRS and CDR2 YFSETQ. DNA for the CDR3: TGCGCCAGCAGCGACACCCCAGGGTACCAAGAGACCCAGTACTTC. Encoded protein: CASSDTPGYQETQYF.

V usage is TRBV5-1 and J usage is TRBJ2-3; 7 bases line up with TRBD2. The CDR3 is made up of 14 amino acids. The junction had 2 bases not matched to a gene; V was cut back by 4 bases and J by 0 bases. CDR1 and CDR2 from the germline V gene are SGHRS and YFSETQ. CDR3 region: CASSPGGSTDTQYF. In DNA, the CDR3 is TGCGCCAGCAGCCCGGGGGGTAGCACAGATACGCAGTATTTT.

The chain has TRBV6-2 or TRBV6-3 and TRBJ2-1; 10 bases line up with TRBD2. Per germline, CDR1 MNHEY and CDR2 SVGEGT. CDR3 size: 16 residues. The J segment lost 6 bases and the V segment lost 2 bases, leaving 7 bases of the junction unmatched. Here the CDR3 DNA reads TGTGCCAGCAGTTACGCAGCGGGAGGGCCCCGCAATGAGCAGTTCTTC. Amino acid sequence: CASSYAAGGPRNEQFF.